This T cell receptor beta chain was retrieved from a study of T cell responses to AZD1222 COVID-19 vaccine (dated by TCRdb to about 2021). With regard to the full study: A total of 240 or so trial participants underwent TCR sequencing, of whom about 200 had received two doses of AZD1222 and about 25 had received two doses of the MenACWY control vaccine. Trial participants were enrolled into age subgroups of 18-55, 56-69 and 70-plus years, which contained 148, 28 and 57 TCR-sequenced participants, respectively.

In the paper's terms, the time point label means: about 28 days (+/-7) after the second vaccine dose. AZD1222 recipients with second doses at about 4 weeks or about 12 weeks were pooled, because spike-specific TCR depth and breadth did not differ between schedules. The vaccinee samples were drawn from two UK trials, COV001 and COV002, one of which was a single-blind randomized controlled phase 2/3 trial testing AZD1222 (ChAdOx1 nCoV-19) in healthy adults. For TCRbeta chain sequencing, PBMC samples from trial participants were taken at day 0 and at day 28 after the second dose. The CDR3 regions of human TCRbeta chains were analyzed by immunosequencing. For the original study's pipeline: Repertoire TCRs were matched against a reference library of SARS-CoV-2-specific TCRs generated with the MIRA antigen-specificity platform. Breadth was defined as the fraction of unique TCRs that were SARS-CoV-2-associated, and depth was defined as the fraction of total T cells that were SARS-CoV-2-associated. Each spike-specific TCR was assigned to its reactive spike region and to a CD4 or CD8 class using the MIRA data. Log10-transformed breadth and depth values were compared by one-way ANOVA with Sidak's multiple comparisons tests. TCRdb obtained this table from immuneACCESS and retained in-frame rearrangements with V and J assigned. These tables miss some clones; where compared with another copy, unresolved V genes account for less than half of the shortfall, and the remainder is unexplained. The V and J calls and clone size were taken over from that table, and D and trimming were inferred from the DNA. The sample table contains approximately 120,000 clones; only one count was recorded for approximately 87% of them. 4.4% of the sample is taken by the ten largest.

Deletion took 4 bases off V and 4 bases off J, with a span of 10 bases between the germline ends. From a lookup of the germline V gene, CDR1 and CDR2 are SQVTM and ANQGSEA. The cysteine opens and the phenylalanine closes a CDR3 of 12 amino acids. The retained sequence is limited to the CDR3, 36 bases, with the frame set at the first base. Turning to this clone: This receptor's antigen is unknown. No quality values exist for individual bases; no much larger clone is one base distant.

The investigation overall reported the following: The 56-69-year group was small, and its depth increase did not reach significance, likely because of low power. Reportedly, close to half of the unique spike-specific TCRs recognized epitopes lying outside the regions that are mutated in the B.1.351 and B.1.1.7 variants. The whole spike protein was spanned by vaccine-associated CD4 TCRs, and dominant responses were seen in regions 160-218 and 743-854. After two AZD1222 doses, spike-specific TCR breadth and depth were significantly higher than at day 0 and than in MenACWY recipients. Participants were mostly white British and included more females than males, and it was suggested by the authors that clonal diversity may have been underestimated. Conclusions about previously exposed vaccinees are limited because only six or seven AZD1222 recipients were SARS-CoV-2 seropositive at baseline. Because no samples from the day 14 peak response were available, repertoires could be characterized only after the peak T cell response.

This specimen consisted of peripheral blood, obtained 28 days after the second AZD1222 dose. The clonotype comes from an adult who received the AZD1222 COVID-19 vaccine. The sequence links TRBV29-1 to TRBJ1-1, with the D gene not confidently named. The sequenced DNA is TGCAGCGTTGGACCTTGGGGCACTGAAGCTTTCTTT. Its protein product is CSVGPWGTEAFF.